What follows describes a single T cell receptor (beta chain). RNA transcripts provided the source from which TCR beta CDR3 regions were amplified. The study used the HTBI primer set for a first-round RT-PCR of the TCR CDR3. TCRdb re-analysed the multiplex PCR reads in MiXCR, keeping a single row per CDR3 protein. This table has around 610,000 distinct CDR3 sequences, approximately 15% appearing once. The data derive from a study of T cells in Graves' hyperthyroidism and ophthalmopathy. At the level of the study: Once the initial diagnosis was made, peripheral blood was obtained before any treatment.

Germline CDR1 and CDR2: MNHNS and SASEGT. This CDR3 is built from 15 residues. The ends lost 7 bases at V and 6 bases at J; junction bases unmatched: 9. Reasons for excluding patients were uncontrolled infection, other autoimmune disease, pregnancy or lactation. In making diagnoses, clinical symptoms, serum thyroxine and TRAb, thyroid ultrasound and orbital computed tomography were all used. From under 12 ml of fresh peripheral blood, PBMCs were isolated. The sequenced material came from blood. This TCR derives from a woman between 35 and 50 years old with Graves' ophthalmopathy. V is TRBV6-1 and J is TRBJ2-2; TRBD1 matches at 9 bases. CDR3 region: CASTPTQGAAGELFF. The CDR3 DNA reads TGTGCCAGCACCCCGACACAGGGGGCAGCCGGGGAGCTGTTTTTT.